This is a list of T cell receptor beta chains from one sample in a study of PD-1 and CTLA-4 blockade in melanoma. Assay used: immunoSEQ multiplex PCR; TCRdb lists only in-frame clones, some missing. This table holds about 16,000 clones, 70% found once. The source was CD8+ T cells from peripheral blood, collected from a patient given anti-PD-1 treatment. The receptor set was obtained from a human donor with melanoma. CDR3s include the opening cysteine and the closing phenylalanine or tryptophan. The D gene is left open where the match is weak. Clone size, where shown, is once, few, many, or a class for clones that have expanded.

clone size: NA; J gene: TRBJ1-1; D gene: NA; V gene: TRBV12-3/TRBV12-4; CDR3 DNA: TGTGCCAGCAGTTTAGGGGGAGAAGCTTTCTTT; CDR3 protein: CASSLGGEAFF
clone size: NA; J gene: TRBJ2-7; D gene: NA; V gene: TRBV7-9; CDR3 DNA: TGTGCCAGCAGCCCTATCGGGCCAACCTACGAGCAGTACTTC; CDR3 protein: CASSPIGPTYEQYF
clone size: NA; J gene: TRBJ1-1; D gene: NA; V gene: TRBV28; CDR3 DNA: TGTGCCAGCAGTTTATGGGGGAACACTGAAGCTTTCTTT; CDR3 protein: CASSLWGNTEAFF
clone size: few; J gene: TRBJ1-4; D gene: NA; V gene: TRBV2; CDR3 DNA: TGTGCCAGCAGTCCCAGTACCACCGGAGAGACAAAACTGTTTTTT; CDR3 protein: CASSPSTTGETKLFF
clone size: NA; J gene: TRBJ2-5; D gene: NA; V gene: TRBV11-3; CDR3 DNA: TGTGCCAGCAGCTCAAAAGAGACCCAGTACTTC; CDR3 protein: CASSSKETQYF
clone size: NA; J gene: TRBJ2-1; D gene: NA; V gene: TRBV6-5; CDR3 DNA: TGTGCCAGCAGTTACTCGATAGGCAATGAGCAGTTCTTC; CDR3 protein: CASSYSIGNEQFF
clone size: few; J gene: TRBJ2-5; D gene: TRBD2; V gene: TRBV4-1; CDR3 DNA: TGCGCCAGCAGCCCTAGACTAGCGGGGGTACTCCAAGAGACCCAGTACTTC; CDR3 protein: CASSPRLAGVLQETQYF
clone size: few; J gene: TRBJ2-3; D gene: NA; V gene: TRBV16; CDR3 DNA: TGTGCCAGCAGCCACTCGACAACAGATACGCAGTATTTT; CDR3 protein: CASSHSTTDTQYF
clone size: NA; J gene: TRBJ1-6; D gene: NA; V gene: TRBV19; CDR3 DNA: TGTGCCAGTACTCTAGGGGCAGGGGCGGGGAATTCACCCCTCCACTTT; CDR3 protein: CASTLGAGAGNSPLHF
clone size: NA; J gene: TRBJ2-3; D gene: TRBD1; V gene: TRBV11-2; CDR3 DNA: TGTGCCAGCAGCTTAAAGGGGGCGCGAAACACAGATACGCAGTATTTT; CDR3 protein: CASSLKGARNTDTQYF
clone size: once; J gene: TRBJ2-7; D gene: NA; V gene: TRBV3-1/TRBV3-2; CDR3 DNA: TGTGCCAGCAGCCACGGGCGGGCGGGGATTTTGGAGCAGTACTTC; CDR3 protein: CASSHGRAGILEQYF
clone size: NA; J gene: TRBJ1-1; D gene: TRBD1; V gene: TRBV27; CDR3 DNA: TGTGCCAGCAGTGTAATAACAGGGGGCGTCGGAACTTTCTTT; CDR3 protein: CASSVITGGVGTFF
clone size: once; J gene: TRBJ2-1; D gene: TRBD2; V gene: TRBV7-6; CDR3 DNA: TGTGCCAGCAGCTTAGCTAGCGGGATGGGCAATGAGCAGTTCTTC; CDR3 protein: CASSLASGMGNEQFF
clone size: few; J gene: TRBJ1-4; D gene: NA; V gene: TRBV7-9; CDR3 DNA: TGTGCCAGCAGCTATATAGGCCGGGACGGGGAAAAACTGTTTTTT; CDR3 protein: CASSYIGRDGEKLFF
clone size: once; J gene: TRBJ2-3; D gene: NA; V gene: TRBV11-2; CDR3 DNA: TGTGCCAGCAGCTTACCGGATACGCAGTATTTT; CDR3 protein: CASSLPDTQYF
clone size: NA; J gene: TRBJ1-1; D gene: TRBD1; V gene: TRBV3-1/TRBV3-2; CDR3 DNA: TGTGCCAGCAGCCTACAGGGGCGGGCGGCTGAAGCTTTCTTT; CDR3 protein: CASSLQGRAAEAFF
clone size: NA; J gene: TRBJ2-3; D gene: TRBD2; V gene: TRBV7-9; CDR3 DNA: TGTGCCAGCAGCTTAGTCCCAGCGGGGGGATCCACAGATACGCAGTATTTT; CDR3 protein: CASSLVPAGGSTDTQYF
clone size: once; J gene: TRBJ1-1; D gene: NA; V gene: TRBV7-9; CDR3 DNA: TGTGCCAGCAGCTTCGGACATGGCGCTGAAGCTTTCTTT; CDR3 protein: CASSFGHGAEAFF
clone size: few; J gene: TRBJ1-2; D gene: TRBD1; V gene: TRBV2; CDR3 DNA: TGTGCCAGACGGGACAGGAACTCCTATGGCTACACCTTC; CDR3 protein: CARRDRNSYGYTF
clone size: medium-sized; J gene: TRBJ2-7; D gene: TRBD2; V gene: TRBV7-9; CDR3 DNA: TGTGCCAGCAGCGACACTCTAGCGGCTTCCTACGAGCAGTACTTC; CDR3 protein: CASSDTLAASYEQYF